One sample yielded the 18 T cell receptor beta chains listed below, sequenced in a study of T-cell reconstitution after alpha-beta-depleted transplantation in children. The TCRbeta library was prepared with unique molecular identifiers. TCRdb itself ran the PCR reads through MiXCR, one entry per CDR3 protein. The sample lists around 670,000 distinct CDR3 sequences; around 13% were seen once. The sample was PBMCs, taken before TCRalphabeta/CD19-depleted stem cell transplant. The receptors here all came from a girl aged 2-10 years with congenital amegakaryocytic thrombocytopenia, due to receive a stem cell transplant.

The sample holds many counts of this clonotype. The V gene is TRBV20-1, the J gene TRBJ2-7; tentative D call: TRBD2 (6 bases). Trimming stripped 0 bases from V and 3 bases from J, with 15 bases between. This CDR3 is built from 15 residues. In germline, CDR1 is DFQATT, CDR2 SNEGSKA (reference sequence). The chain's CDR3 is CSARETSGLLYEQYF. DNA of the CDR3: TGCAGTGCTAGAGAAACTTCGGGACTCCTCTACGAGCAGTACTTC.

As regards this clonotype: A much larger clone differs by one base, so this may be a read error. This chain joins TRBV5-1 and TRBJ1-2; TRBD1 is a possible D gene (5 bases). The CDR3 runs 14 residues. The germline CDR1 and CDR2 sequences are SGHRS and YFSETQ. Here the CDR3 DNA reads TGCGCCAGCCGCTTAGAGGGGAAGAGCTATGGCTACACCTTC. Its protein is CASRLEGKSYGYTF.

This clonotype was counted many times. The chain links TRBV28 to TRBJ1-5, with a weak D call TRBD1 (5 bases). The CDR3 runs to 14 residues. Trimming took 6 bases from V and 4 from J, leaving 13 bases between them. Germline CDR1 is MDHEN and CDR2 is SYDVKM. The CDR3 sequence is CASSPDSPNQPQHF. The CDR3 DNA reads TGTGCCAGCAGCCCAGACAGCCCTAATCAGCCCCAGCATTTT.

This clonotype was picked up many times. The V gene is TRBV20-1, the J gene TRBJ2-3; TRBD2 aligns across 14 bases. Looked up from germline, CDR1 is DFQATT and CDR2 is SNEGSKA (reference sequence). J was trimmed by 5 bases and V by 6 bases; bases with no gene match: 4. The CDR3 is 14 amino acids. The CDR3 is CSAEGLAGGDTQYF. As DNA, the CDR3 is TGCAGTGCGGAAGGACTAGCGGGAGGAGATACGCAGTATTTT.

Only a few counts were recorded for this clonotype. J is TRBJ2-2 and V is TRBV20-1; 9 nucleotides match TRBD1. V dropped 2 bases and J dropped 4; count of bases not matched to a gene: 11. From germline, CDR1 is DFQATT and CDR2 SNEGSKA (reference sequence). This CDR3 is 17 amino acids long. CDR3 amino acids: CSARKDRGFSVTGELFF. CDR3 nucleotide sequence: TGCAGTGCTAGAAAAGACAGGGGGTTTTCGGTCACCGGGGAGCTGTTTTTT.

There are a few counts of this clonotype. The chain employs TRBV30 and TRBJ1-5; unclear D gene. The V and J ends lost 0 bases and 6 bases respectively, with 9 bases between them. The CDR3 contains 13 residues. CDR1 is GTSNPN, CDR2 SVGIG, per germline (reference sequence). This CDR3 is CAWSVRRSQPQHF. For the CDR3, the DNA is TGTGCCTGGAGTGTTAGAAGGAGTCAGCCCCAGCATTTT.

Many counts were recorded for this clonotype. The genes are TRBV20-1 and TRBJ2-4; D is possibly TRBD1 (5 bases). The CDR3 has 12 residues. The germline V gene encodes CDR1 DFQATT and CDR2 SNEGSKA (reference sequence). The V gene lost 3 bases and the J gene lost 4 bases, with 7 bases spanning the gap. CDR3 coding DNA: TGCAGTGCTAGTCCAGGGAAAAACATTCAGTACTTC. It yields the protein CSASPGKNIQYF.

V and J are TRBV20-1 and TRBJ2-1; D could derive from TRBD1 or TRBD2 (5 bases each). V lost 3 bases and J lost 5, with 14 bases in between. The CDR3 is 14 amino acids. Germline values: CDR1 DFQATT, CDR2 SNEGSKA (reference sequence). The CDR3 spells CSARNRDPDNEQFF. The CDR3 bases are TGCAGTGCTAGGAACCGGGACCCCGACAATGAGCAGTTCTTC.

The rearrangement links TRBV3-1 to TRBJ2-5, with TRBD1 matching over 9 bases. Germline loops: CDR1 LGHDT, CDR2 YNNKEL (reference sequence). CDR3 length: 15 residues. V lost 4 bases, J lost 5 bases, and 8 bases stayed unmatched. The DNA for the CDR3 is TGTGCCAGCAGCCTTAACCGGGACAGGGTTGAGACCCAGTACTTC. Translation gives CASSLNRDRVETQYF.

The sample holds a few counts of this clonotype. The gene calls are TRBV25-1 and TRBJ1-6; D possibly corresponds to TRBD1 (5 bases). CDR1 MGHDK and CDR2 SYGVNS come from the germline V gene. Trimming took off 4 bases at V and 9 bases at J, with 7 bases between the two ends. This CDR3 region has 12 residues. In DNA, the CDR3 is TGTGCCAGCAGTGTAAGGGGTTCACCCCTCCACTTT. It specifies CASSVRGSPLHF. The variable domain in full, with the rest retrieved from reference TRBV25-1 and TRBJ1-6, is EADIYQTPRYLVIGTGKKITLECSQTMGHDKMYWYQQDPGMELHLIHYSYGVNSTEKGDLSSESTVSRIRTEHFPLTLESARPSHTSQYLCASSVRGSPLHFGNGTRLTVT.

This clonotype came up a few times. The J gene is TRBJ1-4, the V gene TRBV12-5; the match to TRBD1 covers 8 bases. The CDR3 consists of 14 residues. Germline V gene sequence: CDR1 LGHNT, CDR2 FRNRAP. V lost 6 bases to trimming and J lost 7 bases; unmatched junction nucleotides: 7. The CDR3 loop reads CASGLTTGGEKLFF. CDR3 in DNA: TGTGCTAGTGGGTTAACTACAGGGGGTGAAAAACTGTTTTTT.

V is TRBV20-1 and J is TRBJ2-2, with TRBD1 identical over 9 bases. This CDR3 spans 15 amino acids. Germline values: CDR1 DFQATT, CDR2 SNEGSKA (reference sequence). J lost 3 bases, V lost 4 bases, and 6 bases had no gene match. CDR3 residues: CSAKPGQGDTGELFF. CDR3 DNA: TGCAGTGCTAAACCGGGACAGGGTGACACCGGGGAGCTGTTTTTT.

The chain couples TRBV6-5 to TRBJ1-6; no clear D gene. Germline V gene data show CDR1 as MNHEY and CDR2 as SVGAGI. The CDR3 has 15 amino acids. V was cut by 0 bases and J by 5 bases, with 8 bases left in between. The CDR3 DNA reads TGTGCCAGCAGTTACTCGTTGGAAAATAATTCACCCCTCCACTTT. Its translation: CASSYSLENNSPLHF.

J is TRBJ2-5 and V is TRBV20-1, with TRBD2 identical over 9 bases. CDR1 and CDR2 (germline): DFQATT, SNEGSKA (reference sequence). The CDR3 spans 15 residues. V lost 3 bases and J lost 2; bases outside the gene matches: 7. The CDR3 nucleotides are TGCAGTGCTAGTCTACTAGCGGGCTTACAAGAGACCCAGTACTTC. Translation gives CSASLLAGLQETQYF.

About this clonotype itself: A much larger clonotype is one base distant, so this may be a read error. This CDR3 fails to terminate in the conserved phenylalanine or tryptophan, so it likely reflects a read error. The chain recombines TRBV6-1 with TRBJ1-2; unclear D gene. CDR1 is MNHNS, CDR2 SASEGT, per germline. This CDR3 contains 14 residues. Deletions cut 7 bases from V and 8 bases from J, with 20 bases between. The CDR3: CASTKAGSNVGYTL. As DNA, the CDR3 is TGTGCCAGCACCAAGGCGGGTTCTAATGTGGGCTACACCCTC.

This clonotype has only a few counts. The chain links TRBV30 to TRBJ2-7; 8 bases align to TRBD1. Per the germline V gene, CDR1 is GTSNPN and CDR2 is SVGIG (reference sequence). J lost 5 bases, V lost 5 bases, and 8 bases had no gene match. The CDR3 consists of 13 residues. This chain's CDR3 is CAWSAGTGDEQYF. The CDR3 bases are TGTGCCTGGTCGGCCGGGACAGGAGACGAGCAGTACTTC.

In this sample, this clonotype turned up many times. This chain uses TRBV12-3 or TRBV12-4 with TRBJ2-7; 8 bases map to TRBD1. The CDR3 spans 15 residues. Germline trimming cut 6 bases from V and 3 bases from J; bases unmatched to any gene: 10. In DNA, the CDR3 is TGTGCCAGCAGCAGCCTGCCCAGGGGGCGCTACGAGCAGTACTTC. Translating it yields CASSSLPRGRYEQYF.

This clonotype appeared many times. This chain's CDR3 is CSARGPGRLAGFYNEQFF. CDR3 DNA: TGCAGTGCTAGAGGTCCTGGCCGTCTAGCAGGATTCTACAATGAGCAGTTCTTC. The rearrangement uses TRBV20-1 and TRBJ2-1, with D perhaps TRBD2 (5 bases). V lost 1 base and J 3 bases, leaving 22 bases between the germline ends. CDR1 DFQATT and CDR2 SNEGSKA come from the germline V gene (reference sequence). The CDR3 length is 18 residues.